A selection of T cell receptor beta chains follows, all from one sample in a study of blood T cell repertoires in COVID-19. Only in-frame clones appear in the TCRdb table, and some are missing; sequencing was by immunoSEQ multiplex PCR. Found here are 160,000 or so clones, around 83% of them singletons; the top ten hold 5% to 6%. Sequences were obtained from peripheral blood. Source of these receptors: a woman aged 50 to 60 with COVID-19, enrolled during active disease. CDR3s include the opening cysteine and the closing phenylalanine or tryptophan.

>TRBV9|TRBJ2-1
CASSLSGTGGNEQFF
>TRBV7-3|TRBJ2-7
CASSPAGGPYEQYF
>TRBV9|TRBJ2-2
CASSVEAPTAANTGELFF
>TRBV19|TRBJ2-2
CASANFRQGGTGELFF
>TRBV7-2|TRBJ2-2
CASSLGTGVNTGELFF
>TRBV15|TRBJ2-7
CATSRGSGFFYEQYF
>TRBV9|TRBJ2-3
CASSLDRGRTDTQYF
>TRBV5-4|TRBJ2-5
CASSFGRGGELETQYF
>TRBV28|TRBJ1-5
CASNGGQVLRVNQPQHF
>TRBV9|TRBJ2-5
CASSARVQETQYF
>TRBV19|TRBJ2-2
CASTTAPGQGDTGELFF
>TRBV19|TRBJ1-6
CASSRSTASSYNSPLHF
>TRBV2|TRBJ1-4
CASSSDRVSEKLFF
>TRBV18|TRBJ1-1
CASSLDRAEAFF
>TRBV7-3|TRBJ2-3
CASSLMQTSGGTDTQYF
>TRBV7-3|TRBJ1-4
CASSLIRGGEKLFF
>TRBV4-1|TRBJ2-7
CASSQGTGGTYEQYF
>TRBV7-9|TRBJ1-2
CASSLETGGYGYTF
>TRBV28|TRBJ2-5
CASSPRQARETQYF
>TRBV30|TRBJ1-2
CAWSVLGGWGYTF
>TRBV28|TRBJ2-7
CASTGGRGGFYEQYF
>TRBV7-3|TRBJ1-5
CASSSGQPGAPQHF
>TRBV5-1|TRBJ2-7
CASSIDRAHEQYF
>TRBV5-1|TRBJ2-2
CASSAGTGGAGELFF
>TRBV7-2|TRBJ2-5
CASSKNLQETQYF
>TRBV7-8|TRBJ2-7
CASSQARDRYEQYF
>TRBV7-2|TRBJ2-2
CASSPRLAVNTGELFF
>TRBV19|TRBJ2-3
CASRQGSDTQYF
>TRBV12-5|TRBJ2-2
CASGLGGTGGRTGELFF
>TRBV5-8|TRBJ1-6
CASSPRGGQGGSPLHF
>TRBV19|TRBJ2-2
CASSIQQANTGELFF
>TRBV5-4|TRBJ2-7
CASSLAQGGGTEQYF
>TRBV27|TRBJ1-6
CASSLRGSNSPLHF
>TRBV10-3|TRBJ1-1
CAIRDPEANTEAFF
>TRBV11-1|TRBJ2-7
CASSLRYGVLAYEQYF
>TRBV6-5|TRBJ1-1
CASSYSTANTEAFF
>TRBV10-1|TRBJ2-7
CASSGQNSYEQYF
>TRBV5-1|TRBJ1-2
CASSLTGGKGYTF
>TRBV2|TRBJ2-2
CASSGQAGRQNTGELFF
>TRBV2|TRBJ2-1
CASSRDSENEQFF
>TRBV6-1|TRBJ2-7
CASSDTISSYEQYF
>TRBV18|TRBJ1-2
CASSPRDRGLGYTF
>TRBV5-4|TRBJ1-1
CASSLAQGSTEAFF
>TRBV11-2|TRBJ2-5
CASSLGATSGVETQYF
>TRBV7-8|TRBJ2-2
CASSPRNLDREDLNTGELFF
>TRBV6-5|TRBJ1-2
CASTKEGSGYTF
>TRBV19|TRBJ1-1
CASSIHQGNTEAFF
>TRBV5-1|TRBJ2-7
CASRSGTLSSYEQYF
>TRBV28|TRBJ1-6
CASSLMTANSPLHF
>TRBV4-3|TRBJ2-3
CASSPGTGPGDTQYF
>TRBV6-1|TRBJ2-7
CASSEVAGASYEQYF
>TRBV19|TRBJ2-7
CASSIGPGEQYF